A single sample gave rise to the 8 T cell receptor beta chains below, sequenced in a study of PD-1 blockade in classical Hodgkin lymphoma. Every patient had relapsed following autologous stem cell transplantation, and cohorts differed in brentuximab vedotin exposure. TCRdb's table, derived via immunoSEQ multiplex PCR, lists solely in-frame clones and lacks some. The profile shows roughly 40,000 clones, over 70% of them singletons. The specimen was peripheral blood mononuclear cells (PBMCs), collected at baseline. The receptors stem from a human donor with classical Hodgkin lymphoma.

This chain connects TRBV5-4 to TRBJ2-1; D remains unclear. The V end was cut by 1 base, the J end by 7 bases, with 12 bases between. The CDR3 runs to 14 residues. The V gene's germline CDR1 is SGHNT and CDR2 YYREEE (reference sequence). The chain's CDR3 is CASSLWLGTNEQFF. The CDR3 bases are TGTGCCAGCAGCTTGTGGCTAGGAACGAATGAGCAGTTCTTC.

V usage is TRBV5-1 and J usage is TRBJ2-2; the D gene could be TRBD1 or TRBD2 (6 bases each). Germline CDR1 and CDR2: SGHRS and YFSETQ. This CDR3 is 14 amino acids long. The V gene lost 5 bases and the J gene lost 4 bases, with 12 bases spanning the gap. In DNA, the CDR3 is TGCGCCAGCAGGTGGGGGGCAGGCACCGGGGAGCTGTTTTTT. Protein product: CASRWGAGTGELFF. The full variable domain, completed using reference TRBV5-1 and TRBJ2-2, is KAGVTQTPRYLIKTRGQQVTLSCSPISGHRSVSWYQQTPGQGLQFLFEYFSETQRNKGNFPGRFSGRQFSNSRSEMNVSTLELGDSALYLCASRWGAGTGELFFGEGSRLTVL.

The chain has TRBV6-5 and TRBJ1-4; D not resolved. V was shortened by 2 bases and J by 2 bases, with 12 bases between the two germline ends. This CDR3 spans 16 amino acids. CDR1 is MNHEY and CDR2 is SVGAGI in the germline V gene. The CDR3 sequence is CASSYKGIATNEKLFF. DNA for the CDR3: TGTGCCAGCAGTTACAAGGGTATTGCTACTAATGAAAAACTGTTTTTT.

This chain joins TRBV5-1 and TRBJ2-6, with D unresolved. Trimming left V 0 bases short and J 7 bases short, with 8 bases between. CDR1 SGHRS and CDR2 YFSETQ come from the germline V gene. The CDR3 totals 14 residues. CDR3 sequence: CASSLGAAANVLTF. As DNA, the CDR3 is TGCGCCAGCAGCTTGGGGGCAGCCGCCAACGTCCTGACTTTC.

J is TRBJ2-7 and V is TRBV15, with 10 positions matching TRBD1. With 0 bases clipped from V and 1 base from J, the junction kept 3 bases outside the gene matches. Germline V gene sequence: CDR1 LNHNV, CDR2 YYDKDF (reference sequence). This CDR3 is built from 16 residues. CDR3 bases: TGTGCCACCAGCAGAGAGGGACAGGGGCGTTCCTACGAGCAGTACTTC. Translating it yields CATSREGQGRSYEQYF.

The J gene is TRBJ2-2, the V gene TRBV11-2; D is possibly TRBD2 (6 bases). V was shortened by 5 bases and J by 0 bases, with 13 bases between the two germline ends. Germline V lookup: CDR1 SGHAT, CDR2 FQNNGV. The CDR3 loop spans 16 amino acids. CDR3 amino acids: CASSPGGLANTGELFF. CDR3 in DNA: TGTGCCAGCAGCCCCGGGGGTCTAGCGAACACCGGGGAGCTGTTTTTT. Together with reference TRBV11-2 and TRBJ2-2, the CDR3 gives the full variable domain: EAGVAQSPRYKIIEKRQSVAFWCNPISGHATLYWYQQILGQGPKLLIQFQNNGVVDDSQLPKDRFSAERLKGVDSTLKIQPAKLEDSAVYLCASSPGGLANTGELFFGEGSRLTVL.

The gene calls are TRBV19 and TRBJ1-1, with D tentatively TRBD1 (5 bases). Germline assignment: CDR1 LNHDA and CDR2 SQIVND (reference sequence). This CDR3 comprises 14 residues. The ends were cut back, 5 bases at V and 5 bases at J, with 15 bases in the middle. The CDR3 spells CASSSMGGGTEAFF. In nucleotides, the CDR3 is TGTGCCAGTAGTTCCATGGGGGGAGGTACTGAAGCTTTCTTT.

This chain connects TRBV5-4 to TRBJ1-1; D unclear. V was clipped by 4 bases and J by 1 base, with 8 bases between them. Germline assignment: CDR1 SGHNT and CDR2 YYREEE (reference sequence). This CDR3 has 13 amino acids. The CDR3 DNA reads TGTGCCAGCAGCCTTCCGGGGAACACTGAAGCTTTCTTT. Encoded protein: CASSLPGNTEAFF.